Below are 25 T cell receptor beta chains sequenced from a single sample in a study of post-analysis software for immune sequencing data. Study-level results: Several TRBV segments were more frequent in patients than controls; TRBV5-6, TRBV5-1 and TRBV20-1 belonged to this group.

Every TCR beta cDNA library bore unique molecular identifiers. One entry per CDR3 protein results from TCRdb running MiXCR on the PCR reads. The sample has 170,000 or so distinct CDR3 sequences, approximately 30% seen once. Their target antigens are unknown. Input material: blood. These TCRs come from a girl aged 5-17 years with multiple sclerosis.

This clonotype was counted between two and nine times. J is TRBJ1-2 and V is TRBV21-1; the listed D gene, TRBD1, was not tested against the DNA. TRBV21-1 is deemed a pseudogene. The CDR3 covers 18 residues. CDR3 protein: CASSPNFVAPGENNGYTF. CDR3 sequence (DNA): TGTGCCAGCAGCCCGAATTTCGTCGCCCCGGGGGAGAATAATGGCTACACCTTC.

V is TRBV11-2 and J is TRBJ1-1; TRBD1 agrees at 7 bases. V shed 3 bases, J shed 10 bases, and the junction held 8 bases outside the gene matches. Per germline, CDR1 SGHAT and CDR2 FQNNGV. The CDR3 sequence is 13 residues long. The CDR3 spells CASSFDRADGAFF. The CDR3 DNA sequence: TGTGCCAGCAGCTTCGACAGGGCGGATGGAGCTTTCTTT.

This clonotype came up many times. The V and J genes are TRBV7-6 and TRBJ2-3, with 7 nucleotides matching TRBD1. The CDR3 loop spans 14 amino acids. V gave up 3 bases and J gave up 1 base; unmatched junction bases: 1. Germline assignment: CDR1 SGHVS and CDR2 FNYEAQ. The CDR3 sequence: CASSFGTGTDTQYF. In DNA, the CDR3 is TGTGCCAGCAGCTTCGGGACAGGCACAGATACGCAGTATTTT.

J is TRBJ2-5 and V is TRBV6-5; D is uncertain. V shed 8 bases and J shed 4 bases, with 11 bases lying between them. Germline values: CDR1 MNHEY, CDR2 SVGAGI. The CDR3 runs to 12 residues. CDR3 sequence (DNA): TGTGCCAGCGGCCGGACGGGAGAGACCCAGTACTTC. Translating gives CASGRTGETQYF.

The rearrangement joins TRBV5-1 to TRBJ1-3; D call uncertain. This CDR3 comprises 15 residues. Trimming removed 0 bases at V and 0 bases at J, with 7 bases between. Germline loops: CDR1 SGHRS, CDR2 YFSETQ. The CDR3 region has the DNA TGCGCCAGCAGCTTGGGTGGAAGCTCTGGAAACACCATATATTTT. Amino acid sequence: CASSLGGSSGNTIYF.

This clonotype appeared a few times. The genes are TRBV4-2 and TRBJ2-7, with 8 bases identical to TRBD2. CDR3 length equals 16 residues. The germline V gene encodes CDR1 LGHNA and CDR2 YNFKEQ. With V trimmed by 2 bases and J by 2 bases, 8 bases remained unmatched. CDR3 coding DNA: TGTGCCAGCAGCCAATACACTAGCGGAGGACCCTACGAGCAGTACTTC. Residues: CASSQYTSGGPYEQYF.

The CDR3 region is CASSDRDRAQDTQYF. DNA for the CDR3: TGTGCCAGCAGCGACCGGGACAGGGCCCAAGATACGCAGTATTTT. This chain joins TRBV9 and TRBJ2-3; 9 bases align to TRBD1. Per germline, CDR1 SGDLS and CDR2 YYNGEE. The trim removed 3 bases at V and 5 bases at J, leaving 7 bases unmatched. This CDR3 is built from 15 residues.

This clonotype occurred a few times. The gene calls are TRBV28 and TRBJ1-5; 8 bases are a match to TRBD1. With 8 bases clipped from V and 4 bases from J, the junction kept 7 bases outside the gene matches. This CDR3 spans 14 amino acids. Germline V gene data show CDR1 as MDHEN and CDR2 as SYDVKM. The CDR3 DNA sequence: TGTGCCAGCCGCTCGACAGGGGAGAATCAGCCCCAGCATTTT. Its translation is CASRSTGENQPQHF.

The CDR3 loop reads CASSGGGTQYF. The CDR3 DNA follows: TGTGCCAGCAGCGGGGGTGGGACCCAGTACTTC. The chain employs TRBV7-3 and TRBJ2-5; D is perhaps TRBD1 or TRBD2 (5 bases each). The CDR3 loop spans 11 amino acids. CDR1 is SGHTA and CDR2 is FQGTGA in the germline V gene. V was pared by 5 bases and J by 7 bases, with 8 bases between.

This clonotype was seen at least ten times. V and J are TRBV10-3 and TRBJ1-4; the D gene is possibly TRBD1 (6 bases). Germline V lookup: CDR1 ENHRY, CDR2 SYGVKD. Trimming left V 6 bases short and J 4 bases short, with 9 bases between. The CDR3 has 13 residues. CDR3 sequence (DNA): TGTGCCATCAGACAACAGGGTAATGAAAAACTGTTTTTT. It codes for CAIRQQGNEKLFF.

Ten or more counts support this clonotype. The chain carries TRBV12-3 or TRBV12-4 and TRBJ2-1; a weak D match, TRBD1 (5 bases). Deletions cut 5 bases from V and 4 bases from J, with 30 bases between. This CDR3 comprises 20 residues. CDR3 DNA: TGTGCCAGCAGTCCGCAGGGCCCACAGTCTAAAATAAGCCAATACAATGAGCAGTTCTTC. It yields the protein CASSPQGPQSKISQYNEQFF.

J is TRBJ1-4 and V is TRBV30; 7 bases align to TRBD1. CDR3 length: 16 residues. The ends lost 3 bases at V and 4 bases at J; junction bases unmatched: 11. Per germline, CDR1 GTSNPN and CDR2 SVGIG (reference sequence). The CDR3 protein is CAWRWGGGSGNEKLFF. The CDR3 bases are TGTGCCTGGAGGTGGGGAGGGGGCTCTGGTAATGAAAAACTGTTTTTT.

The CDR3 protein is CSVTGTEFTEAFF. DNA of the CDR3: TGCAGCGTCACCGGGACAGAGTTCACTGAAGCTTTCTTT. The genes are TRBV29-1 and TRBJ1-1; 7 positions match TRBD1. The CDR3 extends over 13 amino acids. V lost 6 bases and J lost 4; bases outside the gene matches: 8. Germline V CDR1 and CDR2: SQVTM, ANQGSEA.

The chain employs TRBV3-1 and TRBJ1-5; no definite D call. Germline CDR1 and CDR2: LGHDT and YNNKEL (reference sequence). The CDR3 is 16 amino acids. Trimming took off 1 base at V and 7 bases at J, with 17 bases between the two ends. Written as DNA, the CDR3 is TGTGCCAGCAGCCAAGGTTTTTTTACAGAGCTCCAGCCCCAGCATTTT. This gives the protein CASSQGFFTELQPQHF.

As to this clonotype: Being one base from a much bigger clone, this may be a read error. The DNA for the CDR3 is TGTGCCAGCGGCCAATTACAGGGGAGCTCCTATAATTCACCCCTCCACTTT. Its translation is CASGQLQGSSYNSPLHF. The chain uses TRBV3-1 and TRBJ1-6; 7 nucleotides match TRBD1. This CDR3 has 17 amino acids. Germline lookup yields CDR1 LGHDT and CDR2 YNNKEL (reference sequence).

This sequence joins TRBV20-1 and TRBJ1-2; D unresolved. CDR1 is DFQATT, CDR2 SNEGSKA, per germline (reference sequence). The CDR3 runs to 11 residues. Trimming stripped 1 base from V and 8 bases from J, with 8 bases between. CDR3 loop: CSARGARGYTF. The CDR3 nucleotides read TGCAGTGCTAGAGGGGCGAGGGGCTACACCTTC.

There are a few counts of this clonotype. The rearrangement joins TRBV15 to TRBJ2-1; TRBD2 is a possible D gene (6 bases). The CDR3 runs 15 residues. Trimming pared 3 bases from V and 10 bases from J, leaving 19 bases between. The germline CDR1 and CDR2 sequences are LNHNV and YYDKDF (reference sequence). CDR3 region: CATSSYRGADYEQFF. The CDR3 DNA reads TGTGCCACCAGCAGTTACCGGGGCGCGGACTACGAGCAGTTCTTC. Together with reference TRBV15 and TRBJ2-1, the CDR3 gives the full variable domain: DAMVIQNPRYQVTQFGKPVTLSCSQTLNHNVMYWYQQKSSQAPKLLFHYYDKDFNNEADTPDNFQSRRPNTSFCFLDIRSPGLGDTAMYLCATSSYRGADYEQFFGPGTRLTVL.

This clonotype was observed a single time. A read error may explain this, as a much larger clone is one base away. For the CDR3, the DNA is TGTGCCAGCAGTCCCGCGGGGGGATATCTAGCAGACGAGCAGTACTTC. It specifies CASSPAGGYLADEQYF. The chain has TRBV28 and TRBJ2-5; 8 bases align to TRBD2. The last part of the DNA fits TRBJ2-7 better; the J call may be wrong. Germline assignment: CDR1 MDHEN and CDR2 SYDVKM. The CDR3 runs to 16 residues.

This clonotype was counted many times. The chain joins TRBV20-1 to TRBJ2-1; possibly TRBD2 for D (6 bases). Looked up from germline, CDR1 is DFQATT and CDR2 is SNEGSKA (reference sequence). V was pared by 0 bases and J by 10 bases, with 16 bases between. This CDR3 contains 14 residues. In DNA, the CDR3 is TGCAGTGCTAGAGATTCCGAGGCGGCGGGGGAGCAGTTCTTC. Encoded protein: CSARDSEAAGEQFF.

Comments on this clonotype: A read error may explain this, as a much larger clone is one base away. The J gene is TRBJ2-7, the V gene TRBV29-1; tentatively, D is TRBD2 (5 bases). Germline V gene data show CDR1 as SQVTM and CDR2 as ANQGSEA. The CDR3 has 13 amino acids. Trimming pared 2 bases from V and 2 bases from J, leaving 10 bases between. The CDR3 reads CSVESGSPYEQYF. Here the CDR3 DNA reads TGCAGCGTTGAAAGCGGAAGCCCCTACGAGCAGTACTTC.

In its sample, this clonotype was seen many times. One end of the junction fails to match germline, which may point to a read error. The CDR3 sequence is CASRLDRDYGYTF. The CDR3 DNA reads TGCGCCAGCAGATTGGACAGGGACTATGGCTACACCTTC. The chain uses TRBV5-1 and TRBJ1-2; TRBD1 matches 8 bases. The CDR3 contains 13 residues. Germline V gene lookup returns CDR1 SGHRS and CDR2 YFSETQ.

This clonotype has a handful of counts. The V call is TRBV20-1, the J call TRBJ1-2, with D uncertain. Trimming cost V 0 bases and J 1 base, with 9 bases left between them. Germline-derived CDR1 and CDR2 are DFQATT and SNEGSKA (reference sequence). The CDR3 sequence is 14 residues long. CDR3 in amino acids: CSARDPPYNYGYTF. CDR3 nucleotide sequence: TGCAGTGCTAGAGATCCCCCCTATAACTATGGCTACACCTTC.

This clonotype appeared many times. The chain uses TRBV15 and TRBJ1-2; 8 nucleotides agree with TRBD1. Per germline, CDR1 LNHNV and CDR2 YYDKDF (reference sequence). Trimming took 1 base from V and 5 from J; bases not matched to a gene: 6. The CDR3 has 15 amino acids. This CDR3 reads CATSRGTGLGYGYTF. CDR3 DNA: TGTGCCACCAGCAGAGGGACAGGGCTGGGTTATGGCTACACCTTC.

This clonotype has a handful of counts. The gene calls are TRBV6-1 and TRBJ1-1; unclear D gene. The V end lost 4 bases, the J end lost 1 base, and 7 bases lay between the germline ends. Germline values: CDR1 MNHNS, CDR2 SASEGT. The CDR3 is made up of 13 amino acids. DNA of the CDR3: TGTGCCAGCAGTGTCAAGGGGAACACTGAAGCTTTCTTT. This encodes CASSVKGNTEAFF.

DNA of the CDR3: TGTGCCAGCAGCCAAGATCTCGTTCCCTCCTACGAGCAGTACTTC. Translation gives CASSQDLVPSYEQYF. This sequence joins TRBV3-1 and TRBJ2-7; no clear D gene. Trimming removed 0 bases at V and 0 bases at J, with 9 bases between. Looked up from germline, CDR1 is LGHDT and CDR2 is YNNKEL (reference sequence). CDR3 length equals 15 residues.